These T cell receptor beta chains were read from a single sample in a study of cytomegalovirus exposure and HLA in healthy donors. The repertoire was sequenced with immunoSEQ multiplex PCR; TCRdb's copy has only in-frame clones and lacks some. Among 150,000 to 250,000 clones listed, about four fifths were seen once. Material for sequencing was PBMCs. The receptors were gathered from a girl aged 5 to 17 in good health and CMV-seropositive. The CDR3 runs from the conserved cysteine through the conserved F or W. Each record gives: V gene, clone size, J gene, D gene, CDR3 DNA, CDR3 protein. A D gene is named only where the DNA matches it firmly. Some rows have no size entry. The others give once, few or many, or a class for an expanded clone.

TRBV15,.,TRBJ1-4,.,TGTGCCACCAGCAGCCAAGCATCGGGGTACGAAAAACTGTTTTTT,CATSSQASGYEKLFF
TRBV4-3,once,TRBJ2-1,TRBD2,TGCGCCAGCAGCCTGGAGCACAGGCGGGGGGCTTACAATGAGCAGTTCTTC,CASSLEHRRGAYNEQFF
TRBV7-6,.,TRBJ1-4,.,TGTGCCAGCAGCTCATCGTACGGGCAGGGGGAAAAACTGTTTTTT,CASSSSYGQGEKLFF
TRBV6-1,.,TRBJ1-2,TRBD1,TGTGCCAGCAGACCCCGGGACAGGGATGGCTACACCTTC,CASRPRDRDGYTF
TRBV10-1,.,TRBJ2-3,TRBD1,TGCGCCAGCGGAAAGGGACAGGGATCAGATACGCAGTATTTT,CASGKGQGSDTQYF
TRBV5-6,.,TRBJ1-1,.,TGTGCCAGCAGCTTGGTTCGGGGGGACACTGAAGCTTTCTTT,CASSLVRGDTEAFF
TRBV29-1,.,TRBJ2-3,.,TGCAGCGGTAACCGGGACACAAGCACAGATACGCAGTATTTT,CSGNRDTSTDTQYF
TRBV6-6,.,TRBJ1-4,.,TGTGCCGTCGGGGGTCGCTATGAAAAACTGTTTTTT,CAVGGRYEKLFF
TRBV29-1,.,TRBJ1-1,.,TGCAGCGTTGAAGATTGGCGGGGAATGAACACTGAAGCTTTCTTT,CSVEDWRGMNTEAFF
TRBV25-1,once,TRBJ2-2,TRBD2,TGTGCCAGCAGTGAGGAGCGGGGGGGCCCCACCGGGGAGCTGTTTTTT,CASSEERGGPTGELFF
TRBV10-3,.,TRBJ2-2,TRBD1,TGTGCCATCAGTGGGGGACAGGGCTTCAACACCGGGGAGCTGTTTTTT,CAISGGQGFNTGELFF
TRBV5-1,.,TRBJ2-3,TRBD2,TGCGCCAGCAGCGCCGGGGGGGGTAGCCTGGTCACAGATACGCAGTATTTT,CASSAGGGSLVTDTQYF
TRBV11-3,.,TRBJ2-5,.,TGTGCCAGCAGCTCCGGGACTGGGATTGAGACCCAGTACTTC,CASSSGTGIETQYF
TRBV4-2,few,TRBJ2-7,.,TGTGCCAGCAGCCAGCCGCAGGCAGGGCAGGCCTACGAGCAGTACTTC,CASSQPQAGQAYEQYF
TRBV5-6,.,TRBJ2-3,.,TGTGCCAGTTGGGGGAAACAGGGCCCCACAGATACGCAGTATTTT,CASWGKQGPTDTQYF
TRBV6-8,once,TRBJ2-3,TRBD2,TGTGCCAGCAAGGGACTAGCGGGGGCGCACCAACCGGGAAATACGCAGTATTTT,CASKGLAGAHQPGNTQYF
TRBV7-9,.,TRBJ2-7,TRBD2,TGTGCCAGCAGCTTAGCCCAGGCTAGCGGGGGCTCCTACGAGCAGTACTTC,CASSLAQASGGSYEQYF
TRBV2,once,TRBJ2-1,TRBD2,TGTGCCAGCAGTTTCTCCCTGGCGGGGGGGCTTCAGGGTGAGCAGTTCTTC,CASSFSLAGGLQGEQFF
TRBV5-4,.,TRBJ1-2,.,TGTGCCAGCAGCTCCACAGGAAACTATGGCTACACCTTC,CASSSTGNYGYTF
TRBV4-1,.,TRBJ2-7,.,TGCGCCAGCAGCCAATTACCGAGCAGGTCCCCCTACGAGCAGTACTTC,CASSQLPSRSPYEQYF
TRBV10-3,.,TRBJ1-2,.,TGTGCCATCAGTTCTAACTCTGGCTACACCTTC,CAISSNSGYTF
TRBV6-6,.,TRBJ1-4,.,TGTGCCAGCAGCCGTTACGGGGGTGAAAAACTGTTTTTT,CASSRYGGEKLFF
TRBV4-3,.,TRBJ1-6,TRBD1,TGCGCCAGCAGCCAAGATTTAGGGGGCATGGATAATTCACCCCTCCACTTT,CASSQDLGGMDNSPLHF
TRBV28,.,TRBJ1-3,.,TGTGCCAGCAGCAACTTGAGCTCAGGGCCTGGAAACACCATATATTTT,CASSNLSSGPGNTIYF
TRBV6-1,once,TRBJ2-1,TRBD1,TGTGCCAGCAGTGCCTCCGGGACAGGGAGTGGTGAGCAGTTCTTC,CASSASGTGSGEQFF
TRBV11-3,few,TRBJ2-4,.,TGTGCCAGCAGCCCTAGGACAGCTTTTCAGTACTTC,CASSPRTAFQYF
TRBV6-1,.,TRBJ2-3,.,TGTGCCAGCAGTGAAGCGCGGGGTGGTCCGGATACGCAGTATTTT,CASSEARGGPDTQYF
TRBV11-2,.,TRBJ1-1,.,TGTGCCAGCAGCCCTCAGACAGGCCTTGAAGCTTTCTTT,CASSPQTGLEAFF
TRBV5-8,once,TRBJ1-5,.,TGTGCCAGCAGCCTCAATCAGCCCCAGCATTTT,CASSLNQPQHF
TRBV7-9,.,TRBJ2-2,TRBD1,TGTGCCAGCAGCTCCAACAGGGGGCTTGGGGAGCTGTTTTTT,CASSSNRGLGELFF
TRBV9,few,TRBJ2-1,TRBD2,TGTGCCAGCAGTAGCGGGGTAGAGCAGTTCTTC,CASSSGVEQFF
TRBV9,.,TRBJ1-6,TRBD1,TGTGCCAGCAGCCTAGACAGGGGGAGTTCACCCCTCCACTTT,CASSLDRGSSPLHF
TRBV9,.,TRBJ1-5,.,TGTGCCAGCAGCGTAGAGGGGCCTCCGCTCCCCAGGGGAATCAATCAGCCCCAGCATTTT,CASSVEGPPLPRGINQPQHF
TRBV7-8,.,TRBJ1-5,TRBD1,TGTGCCAGCAGCCGAGCGACAGGGACAAATCAGCCCCAGCATTTT,CASSRATGTNQPQHF
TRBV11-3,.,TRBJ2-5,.,TGTGCCAGCAGCTTAGGGCAGGCAAAAGAGACCCAGTACTTC,CASSLGQAKETQYF
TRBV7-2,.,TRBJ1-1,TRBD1,TGTGCCAGCAGCTTCCAGGGGGTCCGGAGCACTGAAGCTTTCTTT,CASSFQGVRSTEAFF
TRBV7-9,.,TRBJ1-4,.,TGTGCCAGCAGCTCTTATAGCGGGACAAAGGAAAAACTGTTTTTT,CASSSYSGTKEKLFF
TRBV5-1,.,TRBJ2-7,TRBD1,TGCGCCAGCAGCTTGGTTCAGGGGGCGGGAGAGCAGTACTTC,CASSLVQGAGEQYF
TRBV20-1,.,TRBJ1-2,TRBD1,TGCAGTCCTCAGGGGGACTATGGCTACACCTTC,CSPQGDYGYTF
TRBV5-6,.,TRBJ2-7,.,TGTGCCAGCAGTTATTATGATCGGACAGTTTCTTACGAGCAGTACTTC,CASSYYDRTVSYEQYF
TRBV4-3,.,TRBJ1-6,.,TGCGCCAGCAGCCAAGGGGGCAGCTCCTATAATTCACCCCTCCACTTT,CASSQGGSSYNSPLHF
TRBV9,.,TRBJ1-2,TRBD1,TGTGCCAGCAGCGTGGGGACAGGGGTGTACTATGGCTACACCTTC,CASSVGTGVYYGYTF
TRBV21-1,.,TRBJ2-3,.,TGTGCCAGCAGCAACGGGGCGGGGGCCCTCAGCACAGATACGCAGTATTTT,CASSNGAGALSTDTQYF
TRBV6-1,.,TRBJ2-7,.,TGTGCCAGCAGTGAAGCTTCTAACGTACTGTCCGAGCAGTACTTC,CASSEASNVLSEQYF
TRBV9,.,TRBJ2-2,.,TGTGCCAGCAGCCTCAGCTCGACTCCGAACACCGGGGAGCTGTTTTTT,CASSLSSTPNTGELFF
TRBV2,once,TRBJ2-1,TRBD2,TGTGCCAGCCGGACTAGCGGGGGAATTGCCTACAATGAGCAGTTCTTC,CASRTSGGIAYNEQFF
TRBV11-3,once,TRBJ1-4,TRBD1,TGTGCCAGCAGCGAAGGACAGGGGCCTAATGAAAAACTGTTTTTT,CASSEGQGPNEKLFF
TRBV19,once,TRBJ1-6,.,TGTGCCAGTAGTATAATCCAGTACTCCTATAATTCACCCCTCCACTTT,CASSIIQYSYNSPLHF
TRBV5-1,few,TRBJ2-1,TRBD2,TGCGCCAGCAGCTTGGCCCGGGGACTAGCGTTACCCAGGGGCAATGAGCAGTTCTTC,CASSLARGLALPRGNEQFF
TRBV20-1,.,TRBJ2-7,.,TGCAGTGCTAGCCCAGGCGGGGAGCAGTACTTC,CSASPGGEQYF
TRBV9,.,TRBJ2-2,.,TGTGCCAGCAGCGCGGGTTCCACCGGGGAGCTGTTTTTT,CASSAGSTGELFF
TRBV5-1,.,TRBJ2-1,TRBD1,TGCGCCAGCAGCTTGGACAGGGGGCTCAATGAGCAGTTCTTC,CASSLDRGLNEQFF
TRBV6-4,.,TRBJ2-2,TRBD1,TGTGCCAGCAGCCGACAGGGGGCTGACACCGGGGAGCTGTTTTTT,CASSRQGADTGELFF
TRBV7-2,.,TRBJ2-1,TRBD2,TGTGCCAGCAGCTTTAGGGGCGGGGGCTCCTACAATGAGCAGTTCTTC,CASSFRGGGSYNEQFF
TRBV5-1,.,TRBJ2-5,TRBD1,TGCGCCAGCAGCCTCACGACAGGGACCCAAGAGACCCAGTACTTC,CASSLTTGTQETQYF
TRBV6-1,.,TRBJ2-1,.,TGTGCCAGCAGTGTATCCGGATTAGGGTATCAGGGTAATGAGCAGTTCTTC,CASSVSGLGYQGNEQFF
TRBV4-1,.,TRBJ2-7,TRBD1,TGCGCCAGCAGCCAATTATGGGACAGATTCTCCTACGAGCAGTACTTC,CASSQLWDRFSYEQYF